A single sample is the source of the 29 T cell receptor beta chains below, sequenced in a study of blood T cells in healthy people across ages. A second PCR, run for about 6 to 11 cycles, used a sample-barcoded 5' primer plus a J-beta primer mix. One entry per CDR3 protein results from TCRdb running MiXCR on the 5' RACE reads. This sample has 1.5 million to 2 million distinct CDR3 sequences; roughly 30% occur once, and the top ten carry around 7.7%. The sample taken for sequencing was blood. These receptor sequences come from a woman under 40 in good health.

In regard to this clonotype: Compared with germline, one end of the junction differs, possibly owing to a read error. V usage is TRBV29-1 and J usage is TRBJ1-2; 8 nucleotides align to TRBD1. Germline lookup yields CDR1 SQVTM and CDR2 ANQGSEA. This CDR3 is 15 amino acids long. For the CDR3, the DNA is TGCAGCATTGAAGATCTTTGGTCAGGGGGCGTCGGCTACACCTTC. It translates to CSIEDLWSGGVGYTF.

This clonotype showed up many times. This sequence joins TRBV20-1 and TRBJ2-7; no clear D. There are 12 residues in the CDR3. V was cut by 2 bases and J by 3 bases, with 8 bases left in between. Per the germline V gene, CDR1 is DFQATT and CDR2 is SNEGSKA (reference sequence). In DNA, the CDR3 is TGCAGTGCTAGATCGCCAGGCTACGAGCAGTACTTC. Protein product: CSARSPGYEQYF.

This clonotype was picked up a small number of times. One end of the junction does not line up with germline, which may come from a read error. The chain has TRBV20-1 and TRBJ2-3; D is uncertain. This CDR3 is 13 amino acids long. The germline V gene encodes CDR1 DFQATT and CDR2 SNEGSKA (reference sequence). CDR3 sequence: CSARVHSSDTQYF. The CDR3 DNA reads as TGCAGCGCTAGGGTTCATAGCTCAGATACGCAGTATTTT.

The sample holds a few counts of this clonotype. The chain has TRBV19 and TRBJ1-5, with TRBD1 as a possible D gene (6 bases). The V gene's germline CDR1 is LNHDA and CDR2 SQIVND (reference sequence). V shed 4 bases and J shed 3 bases, with 13 bases lying between them. The CDR3 is 15 residues long. CDR3 loop: CASSTAGAPNQPQHF. The DNA of the CDR3 is TGTGCCAGTAGTACTGCAGGGGCCCCCAATCAGCCCCAGCATTTT. The full variable domain, its missing parts supplied by reference TRBV19 and TRBJ1-5, is DGGITQSPKYLFRKEGQNVTLSCEQNLNHDAMYWYRQDPGQGLRLIYYSQIVNDFQKGDIAEGYSVSREKKESFPLTVTSAQKNPTAFYLCASSTAGAPNQPQHFGDGTRLSIL.

This chain uses TRBV29-1 with TRBJ1-5, with a possible D match to TRBD1 (6 bases). Looked up from germline, CDR1 is SQVTM and CDR2 is ANQGSEA. The CDR3 totals 13 residues. The ends were cut back, 7 bases at V and 4 bases at J, with 14 bases in the middle. The CDR3 DNA reads TGCAGCGCCGGACAGTTGAGGAATCAGCCCCAGCATTTT. It translates to CSAGQLRNQPQHF.

This clonotype was recorded at least ten times. V is TRBV20-1 and J is TRBJ2-1; perhaps TRBD2 as D (6 bases). Between the trimmed V and J ends, which lost 6 bases and 7 bases, there was a span of 16 bases. The germline CDR1 and CDR2 sequences are DFQATT and SNEGSKA (reference sequence). CDR3 length: 13 residues. CDR3 in amino acids: CSATGDSRNEQFF. Written as DNA, the CDR3 is TGCAGTGCCACCGGGGACTCTCGGAATGAGCAGTTCTTC.

V and J are TRBV4-1 and TRBJ2-1; D may be TRBD1 (5 bases). Germline V CDR1 and CDR2: MGHRA, YSYEKL. V was pared by 1 base and J by 2 bases, with 15 bases between. This CDR3 is 17 amino acids long. The CDR3 sequence is CASSQVDMGFTYNEQFF. CDR3 nucleotide sequence: TGCGCCAGCAGCCAAGTGGACATGGGTTTTACCTACAATGAGCAGTTCTTC.

This clonotype has more than one count but fewer than ten. The genes are TRBV5-1 and TRBJ2-2; D remains unclear. The V and J ends lost 0 bases and 1 base respectively, with 7 bases between them. The germline gives CDR1 SGHRS, CDR2 YFSETQ. There are 15 residues in the CDR3. CDR3 nucleotides: TGCGCCAGCAGCTTGGCCGTCGGGAACACCGGGGAGCTGTTTTTT. It encodes CASSLAVGNTGELFF.

J is TRBJ2-7 and V is TRBV18; no clear D gene. V dropped 0 bases and J dropped 0 bases, with 9 bases sitting between them. The CDR3 length is 15 residues. CDR1 is KGHSH and CDR2 is LQKENI in the germline V gene. The CDR3 loop is CASSPPGTTSYEQYF. CDR3 coding DNA: TGTGCCAGCTCACCACCGGGAACGACCTCCTACGAGCAGTACTTC.

This clonotype was seen ten or more times. This sequence joins TRBV20-1 and TRBJ2-7; D not certain. The CDR3 is made up of 13 amino acids. Germline CDR1 DFQATT, CDR2 SNEGSKA (reference sequence). Deletions cut 0 bases from V and 0 bases from J, with 6 bases between. The chain's CDR3 is CSARDTISYEQYF. The CDR3, as DNA: TGCAGTGCTAGAGATACTATCTCCTACGAGCAGTACTTC.

CDR3 protein: CASSQAPSGGTGEQYF. The CDR3 DNA sequence: TGTGCCAGCAGCCAAGCCCCAAGCGGGGGGACCGGAGAGCAGTACTTC. The chain joins TRBV3-1 to TRBJ2-5; 9 bases agree with TRBD2. This CDR3 is built from 16 residues. V shed 1 base, J shed 11 bases, and the junction held 14 bases outside the gene matches. Germline loops: CDR1 LGHDT, CDR2 YNNKEL (reference sequence).

The CDR3 bases are TGTGCCAGCAGCTTGGGGGGGGCTCTAGCATTCGGCACAGATACGCAGTATTTT. Translated, it gives CASSLGGALAFGTDTQYF. This chain connects TRBV7-8 to TRBJ2-3, with D perhaps matching TRBD2 (7 bases). Germline CDR1 and CDR2: SGHVS and FQNEAQ. V gave up 3 bases and J gave up 1 base, with 20 bases separating them. This CDR3 comprises 18 residues. The whole variable domain, remainder taken from reference TRBV7-8 and TRBJ2-3, is GAGVSQSPRYKVAKRGQDVALRCDPISGHVSLFWYQQALGQGPEFLTYFQNEAQLDKSGLPSDRFFAERPEGSVSTLKIQRTQQEDSAVYLCASSLGGALAFGTDTQYFGPGTRLTVL.

V usage is TRBV5-1 and J usage is TRBJ2-1; a possible D gene is TRBD1 (5 bases). V lost 7 bases, J lost 1 base, and 15 bases lay in between. Per the germline V gene, CDR1 is SGHRS and CDR2 is YFSETQ. The CDR3 totals 15 residues. The CDR3 protein is CASSEGERSYNEQFF. In DNA form, the CDR3 reads TGCGCCAGCTCGGAAGGGGAAAGGTCCTACAATGAGCAGTTCTTC.

The chain employs TRBV12-3 or TRBV12-4 and TRBJ1-2; D gene unclear. Trimming stripped 4 bases from V and 4 bases from J, with 16 bases between. The CDR3 sequence is 15 residues long. The CDR3 is CASSSRARGSYGYTF. For the CDR3, the DNA is TGTGCCAGCAGTTCGCGGGCGCGGGGTTCCTATGGCTACACCTTC.

This clonotype was observed a handful of times. The chain has TRBV11-2 and TRBJ2-2, with TRBD2 matching 8 bases. This CDR3 contains 15 residues. The V gene's germline CDR1 is SGHAT and CDR2 FQNNGV. The V segment lost 6 bases and the J segment 0 bases; nucleotides outside the gene matches: 3. This CDR3 reads CASSLLAANTGELFF. The CDR3 DNA is TGTGCCAGCAGTTTACTAGCGGCGAACACCGGGGAGCTGTTTTTT.

This chain connects TRBV28 to TRBJ2-5; 8 nucleotides match TRBD1. This CDR3 is 15 amino acids long. The V and J ends lost 8 bases and 3 bases, in that order; junction bases with no gene match: 11. Per the germline V gene, CDR1 is MDHEN and CDR2 is SYDVKM. The CDR3 reads CASETTGEGKETQYF. The CDR3 nucleotides are TGTGCCAGCGAAACGACAGGGGAAGGAAAAGAGACCCAGTACTTC.

The chain couples TRBV6-6 to TRBJ1-2; weak D call: TRBD1 (5 bases). Germline CDR1 MNHNY, CDR2 SVGAGI (reference sequence). V gave up 5 bases and J gave up 1 base, with 14 bases separating them. This CDR3 has 15 amino acids. The CDR3 loop reads CASSRGTESNYGYTF. DNA of the CDR3: TGTGCCAGCAGTAGAGGGACGGAGAGTAACTATGGCTACACCTTC.

This clonotype has only a few counts. CDR3 nucleotide sequence: TGTGCCTGGAAAGAGCGGACCTCCTACGAGCAGTACTTC. Encoded protein: CAWKERTSYEQYF. The rearrangement joins TRBV30 to TRBJ2-7; maybe TRBD2 (5 bases). This CDR3 contains 13 residues. The germline V and J ends were trimmed by 4 bases and 0 bases, with 10 bases remaining between them. Looked up from germline, CDR1 is GTSNPN and CDR2 is SVGIG (reference sequence).

This clonotype was detected many times. The chain has TRBV27 and TRBJ2-4; D possibly corresponds to TRBD2 (7 bases). V lost 9 bases, J lost 8 bases, and 26 bases lay in between. The CDR3 contains 16 residues. Germline CDR1 and CDR2: MNHEY and SMNVEV (reference sequence). For the CDR3, the DNA is TGTGCCAGTTCCCCTGGGGGCAGGGAGGGTCGCGACATTCAGTACTTC. This codes for CASSPGGREGRDIQYF.

The chain carries TRBV7-2 and TRBJ2-4; D not resolved. The CDR3 is 17 amino acids. Per the germline V gene, CDR1 is SGHTA and CDR2 is FQGNSA. V was pared by 3 bases and J by 1 base, with 16 bases between. The DNA of the CDR3 is TGTGCCAGCAGCTTGACTTCAGCCGGGCTGGCCAAAAACATTCAGTACTTC. Translating it yields CASSLTSAGLAKNIQYF.

The J gene is TRBJ1-1, the V gene TRBV9, with D unresolved. The CDR3 extends over 14 amino acids. The germline CDR1 and CDR2 sequences are SGDLS and YYNGEE. V lost 0 bases and J 1 base, leaving 7 bases between the germline ends. The CDR3: CASSVAAGNTEAFF. The CDR3 bases are TGTGCCAGCAGCGTAGCGGCCGGGAACACTGAAGCTTTCTTT.

The chain uses TRBV4-1 and TRBJ1-1; tentative D call: TRBD1 (6 bases). Trimming took 2 bases from V and 7 from J, leaving 17 bases between them. CDR1 is MGHRA, CDR2 YSYEKL, per germline. The CDR3 is made up of 15 amino acids. CDR3 bases: TGCGCCAGCAGCCAACATGGGGGGCTGCGGAGTGAAGCTTTCTTT. Protein product: CASSQHGGLRSEAFF.

A word on this clonotype: A junction boundary mismatches the germline segment, possibly from a read error. The gene calls are TRBV2 and TRBJ1-4; D remains unclear. Germline V gene lookup returns CDR1 SNHLY and CDR2 FYNNEI. This CDR3 has 12 amino acids. CDR3 amino acids: CASSPSDGKRFF. The CDR3 region has the DNA TGTGCCAGCAGCCCCTCGGACGGGAAACGGTTTTTT.

The chain has TRBV7-3 and TRBJ2-5; D is unclear. V shed 5 bases and J shed 2 bases, with 9 bases lying between them. This CDR3 contains 13 residues. The germline gives CDR1 SGHTA, CDR2 FQGTGA. The CDR3 DNA sequence: TGTGCCAGCAGCAAAAACCAGCAAGAGACCCAGTACTTC. Amino acid sequence: CASSKNQQETQYF.

The genes are TRBV7-9 and TRBJ2-6; D unresolved. The germline CDR1 and CDR2 sequences are SEHNR and FQNEAQ (reference sequence). V was cut by 5 bases and J by 2 bases, with 10 bases left in between. This CDR3 comprises 15 residues. CDR3 nucleotides: TGTGCCAGCAGCACCAGAGTGGCTGGGGCCAACGTCCTGACTTTC. Its protein is CASSTRVAGANVLTF.

This chain links TRBV6-5 with TRBJ1-3; no clear D. Trimming left V 0 bases short and J 0 bases short, with 9 bases between. The CDR3 sequence is 16 residues long. Germline V CDR1 and CDR2: MNHEY, SVGAGI. CDR3 in DNA: TGTGCCAGCAGTTACTCGAGGCCGAACTCTGGAAACACCATATATTTT. This gives the protein CASSYSRPNSGNTIYF.

This clonotype has a handful of counts. The CDR3 region has the DNA TGCGCCAGCAGCTTGGCCCCGGGACTAGCGGGTCTTCCCTACGAGCAGTACTTC. Its protein is CASSLAPGLAGLPYEQYF. The chain has TRBV5-1 and TRBJ2-7; 12 nucleotides line up with TRBD2. V was pared by 0 bases and J by 2 bases, with 9 bases of the junction left unmatched. Germline V gene data show CDR1 as SGHRS and CDR2 as YFSETQ. The CDR3 extends over 18 amino acids. The whole variable domain, filled in from reference TRBV5-1 and TRBJ2-7, reads KAGVTQTPRYLIKTRGQQVTLSCSPISGHRSVSWYQQTPGQGLQFLFEYFSETQRNKGNFPGRFSGRQFSNSRSEMNVSTLELGDSALYLCASSLAPGLAGLPYEQYFGPGTRLTVT.

A note on this clonotype: This may be a read error: a much more frequent sequence differs by one nucleotide. This rearrangement joins TRBV18 to TRBJ2-3, with 8 positions matching TRBD1. Per germline, CDR1 KGHSH and CDR2 LQKENI. V was clipped by 6 bases and J by 3 bases; unmatched bases: 11. The CDR3 consists of 16 residues. The chain's CDR3 is CASSRRTGMGTDTQYF. The CDR3 DNA reads TGTGCCAGCTCCCGAAGGACAGGGATGGGTACAGATACGCAGTATTTT.

This clonotype was detected a few times. CDR3 residues: CASSWGLAQIPYEQYF. For the CDR3, the DNA is TGTGCCAGCAGCTGGGGACTAGCGCAAATTCCCTACGAGCAGTACTTC. The V and J genes are TRBV11-2 and TRBJ2-7; 10 bases are shared with TRBD2. CDR3 length equals 16 residues. The V and J ends lost 4 bases and 2 bases, in that order; junction bases with no gene match: 8. The germline V gene encodes CDR1 SGHAT and CDR2 FQNNGV.